This T cell receptor (beta chain) came from a study of T cell responses to AZD1222 COVID-19 vaccine. Study-wide results and limits: Dominant at 160-218 and 743-854, vaccine-associated CD4 TCRs also spanned spike. Donors in the cohort were predominantly white British and more often female, and clonal diversity was possibly underestimated.

Second-dose intervals near 4 or 12 weeks were combined. Clones were sequenced by immunoSEQ multiplex PCR, and TCRdb holds only the in-frame ones, with some missing. The table shows 72,000 or so clones, with roughly nine tenths occurring only once. This clone was recorded once. What it recognizes is unknown. Sample: peripheral blood, taken 28 days after the second AZD1222 dose. This TCR was sampled from an adult who received the AZD1222 COVID-19 vaccine.

The CDR3 protein is CASSLAGGRETQYF. CDR3 bases: TGTGCCAGCAGCTTAGCGGGAGGGAGGGAGACCCAGTACTTC. The genes are TRBV7-2 and TRBJ2-5; 7 positions agree with TRBD2. The CDR3 is 14 amino acids. With 0 bases clipped from V and 5 bases from J, the junction kept 3 bases outside the gene matches. Per germline, CDR1 SGHTA and CDR2 FQGNSA.